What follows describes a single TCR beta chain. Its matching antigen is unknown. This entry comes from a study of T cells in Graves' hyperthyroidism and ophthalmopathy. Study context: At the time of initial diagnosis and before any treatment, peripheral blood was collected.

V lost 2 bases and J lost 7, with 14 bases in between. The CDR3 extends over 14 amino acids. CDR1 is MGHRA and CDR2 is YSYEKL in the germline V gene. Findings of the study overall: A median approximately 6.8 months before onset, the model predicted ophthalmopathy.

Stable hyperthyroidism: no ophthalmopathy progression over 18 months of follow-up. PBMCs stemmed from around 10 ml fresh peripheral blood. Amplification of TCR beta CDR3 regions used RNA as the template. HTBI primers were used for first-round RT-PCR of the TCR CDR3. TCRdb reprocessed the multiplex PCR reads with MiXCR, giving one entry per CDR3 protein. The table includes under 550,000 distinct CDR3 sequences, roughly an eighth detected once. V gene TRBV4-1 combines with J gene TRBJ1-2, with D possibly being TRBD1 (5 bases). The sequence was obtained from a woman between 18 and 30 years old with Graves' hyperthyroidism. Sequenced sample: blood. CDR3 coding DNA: TGCGCCAGCAGCCAACTTGGGACGGCTTTTGGCTACACCTTC. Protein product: CASSQLGTAFGYTF.